The source of this TCR beta chain is a study of blood T cells in healthy people across ages (dated by TCRdb to 2013 to 2016). About the investigation overall: Template switching captured roughly one uniquely barcoded TCR beta cDNA molecule per two T cells in model experiments. The donors were divided into four age groups: young (average approximately 15 years), middle-aged (approximately 39), aged (approximately 62) and long-lived (roughly 86). Two additional independent replicas of 1 million unique cDNA reads from the same blood draw were analyzed for two donors (one aged 18 to 29 and one aged 80 or older). To track age-related changes in TCR beta repertoire diversity, the study relied on deep sequencing normalized with unique cDNA molecular identifiers.

The CDR3 runs 14 residues from the cysteine to the phenylalanine. The only DNA kept is the CDR3, 42 bases in frame from the first base. Taken from the germline V gene (reference sequence), the CDR1 and CDR2 loops are DFQATT and SNEGSKA. The trim is 0 bases for V and 7 bases for J, with a gap of 13 bases between the germline ends. This clonotype appeared a few times. The clone's antigen remains unknown. Per-base quality was not reported, and no clone a single base away is much larger than it. The donors were roughly 39 Caucasian individuals from Russia, aged roughly 6 to 100 years, who were systemically healthy. Ten milliliters of peripheral blood were drawn from each donor into EDTA-treated Vacutainer tubes. PBMCs were isolated by Ficoll-Paque density-gradient centrifugation, with at least 6 million obtained per sample. Trizol reagent was used to extract total RNA from PBMCs, with at least 5.5 micrograms per sample. The percentages of naive CD45RAhigh/CD27high T cells were determined by flow cytometry on a PBMC aliquot from every donor.

On the study overall, not on this receptor specifically: Donor CMV infection status was unknown, potentially confounding age-related changes in expanded clonotypes. Since profiling was done on bulk unsorted PBMCs, naive and antigen-experienced compartments could not be conclusively compared. Estimates of total diversity based on one million sequenced T cells were regarded as lower bounds and as underestimates. The percentage of naive T cells measured by flow cytometry correlated strongly with observed TCR beta diversity. Observed TCR beta diversity per million T cells fell roughly linearly with age, and a significant reduction was already apparent by age around 39. Compared with the aged group, the long-lived group had more naive CD4+ T cells, fewer expanded clones and increased TCR diversity, suggesting age selection.

The library was obtained by 5' RACE. Sequenced on an Illumina HiSeq 2500. A second PCR of roughly 7 to 12 cycles was run with a J-beta primer mix and a sample-barcoded 5' primer. A unique molecular identifier was introduced onto each TCR beta cDNA molecule by a template-switch 5' adaptor carrying 12 random nucleotides. At least 2.5 million CDR3-containing paired-end reads were obtained from each sample. All of the RNA was converted into first-strand cDNA using the Mint cDNA synthesis kit, with a TRBC-specific oligonucleotide serving as the primer. Following uracil-DNA glycosylase treatment, a first 18-cycle PCR with universal primers M1SS and BC2_uni_R was performed on all cDNA. In the paper's pipeline: Each sample was normalized by randomly selecting 1 million high-quality reads, each carrying a distinct molecular identifier. Instead of being binned into consensus sequences, reads with shared molecular identifiers were discarded. MiTCR, run with a Q25 quality threshold and the strictest error-elimination algorithm, handled CDR3 identification, clonotype clustering and error correction. Lower-bound total TCR beta diversity was estimated with a nonparametric unseen species model using Euler transformation. The raw public data were reprocessed by TCRdb itself: fastp quality trimming at Q25, MiXCR clonotype calling, in-frame beta chains only. Rows with one shared CDR3 protein collapse into an entry with the most common genes and DNA. Clone size and V and J calls follow TCRdb, not the original study. In all, the sample holds 500,000 to 650,000 distinct CDR3 sequences, and about 28% of those were seen once. Clones ranked in the top ten supply about 3.3% of the sample.

These data were also reused for a study on T cells of mothers and their children. The other study reports the following: Nine systemically healthy Caucasian individuals served as donors, namely three mothers together with their six children. cDNA synthesis consumed the entire amount of extracted RNA, loaded at around 1.5 ug RNA in each 15 ul reaction. Sample barcodes and 2-4 random nucleotides were added via the M1S primer in the second PCR. Each mother yielded over 8.5 million TCR beta CDR3 reads and each child 3 million to 3.5 million reads. TCR recombination output is similarly shaped by thymic selection in related and unrelated pairs, with a minor effect exerted by inherited differences. Normalized repertoire overlap in related mother-child pairs was always slightly higher than in unrelated mother-child pairs, but the difference was never significant. No persistent microchimeric T cell clones were found, with a detection sensitivity of around 100 clones per million clonotypes. Deep NGS was used in the study to compare the TCR beta repertoires of mothers and children and to look for features that separate related mother-child pairs from unrelated individuals. On average, the children were approximately 11 +/- 4 years old, while the mothers were about 37 +/- 4 years old. After adapter ligation was performed with NEBNext reagents, the libraries were sequenced on an Illumina HiSeq 2000 with 100+100 nt paired-end reads. Mother and child libraries were prepared a month apart and sequenced in separate runs to prevent cross-contamination. Between roughly 500,000 and 2,100,000 distinct TCR beta clonotypes were identified per donor. Naive TCR beta clonotypes were estimated from low-frequency clonotypes matched to each donor's FACS-determined naive share, without sorting.

The chain is assembled from TRBV20-1 and TRBJ2-4; the D gene is perhaps TRBD1, on 6 matching bases. The TCR was taken from a boy younger than 10 in good health. The sample was blood. The CDR3 region has the sequence CSARDPGVGNIQYF. The nucleotides are TGCAGTGCTAGAGATCCAGGGGTGGGGAACATTCAGTACTTC.